Each of the 22 T cell receptor beta chains below was sequenced from the same sample in a study of T cell responses to AZD1222 COVID-19 vaccine. Some clones are missing from TCRdb's copy, which holds only in-frame ones; the method was immunoSEQ multiplex PCR. The repertoire holds 170,000 or so clones, with just under 95% as singletons. Specimen: peripheral blood, collected on day 0 of AZD1222 vaccination. Source of these receptors: an adult in good health.

The V call is TRBV4-1, the J call TRBJ2-1; 9 bases are shared with TRBD1. The CDR3 runs 14 residues. J gave up 8 bases and V 4 bases, and 6 bases lay outside the gene matches. The germline gives CDR1 MGHRA, CDR2 YSYEKL. CDR3 in amino acids: CASSPRQGGDEQFF. CDR3 DNA: TGCGCCAGCAGCCCAAGACAGGGGGGGGATGAGCAGTTCTTC.

The V call is TRBV28, the J call TRBJ2-5, with D possibly matching TRBD1 (6 bases). The CDR3 runs to 14 residues. CDR1 MDHEN and CDR2 SYDVKM come from the germline V gene. Trimming took 5 bases from V and 5 from J, leaving 15 bases between them. CDR3 protein: CASSRRQVRETQYF. CDR3 DNA: TGTGCCAGCAGTCGGAGACAGGTACGGGAGACCCAGTACTTC.

This rearrangement joins TRBV4-1 to TRBJ1-2; the D gene is possibly TRBD1 (5 bases). The CDR3 sequence is 15 residues long. Trimming took off 3 bases at V and 8 bases at J, with 19 bases between the two ends. CDR1 MGHRA and CDR2 YSYEKL come from the germline V gene. The CDR3 loop reads CASSQASGWGEGYTF. Written as DNA, the CDR3 is TGCGCCAGCAGCCAGGCCTCGGGGTGGGGGGAAGGCTACACCTTC.

V gene TRBV6-5 combines with J gene TRBJ1-4; D is undetermined. Per germline, CDR1 MNHEY and CDR2 SVGAGI. Trimming cost V 8 bases and J 8 bases, with 9 bases left between them. The CDR3 is 11 amino acids. This CDR3 reads CASWMGEKLFF. In nucleotides, the CDR3 is TGTGCCAGCTGGATGGGGGAAAAACTGTTTTTT.

This sequence joins TRBV28 and TRBJ2-1, with 7 positions matching TRBD2. This CDR3 contains 16 residues. Germline V gene data show CDR1 as MDHEN and CDR2 as SYDVKM. Trimming cost V 6 bases and J 5 bases; bases outside gene matches: 13. The DNA of the CDR3 is TGTGCCAGCAGCTTAAACCGGGAGGAGGTACACAATGAGCAGTTCTTC. It encodes CASSLNREEVHNEQFF.

The J gene is TRBJ2-2, the V gene TRBV6-2 or TRBV6-3; D is unclear. Germline V gene lookup returns CDR1 MNHEY and CDR2 SVGEGT. This CDR3 has 12 amino acids. V lost 2 bases, J lost 6 bases, and 4 bases lay in between. This CDR3 reads CASSYRPGELFF. DNA of the CDR3: TGTGCCAGCAGTTACCGCCCCGGGGAGCTGTTTTTT.

The chain has TRBV19 and TRBJ1-1; 7 bases fit TRBD1. The CDR3 runs to 15 residues. The trim removed 9 bases at V and 0 bases at J, leaving 10 bases unmatched. CDR1 and CDR2 (germline): LNHDA, SQIVND (reference sequence). The CDR3 sequence: CASHPYRGLNTEAFF. The CDR3, as DNA: TGTGCCAGCCACCCGTACAGGGGTCTGAACACTGAAGCTTTCTTT.

This clone was detected only once. This chain uses TRBV3-1 (or the pseudogene TRBV3-2) with TRBJ2-1, with D possibly matching TRBD1 (6 bases). The CDR3 sequence is 15 residues long. V was shortened by 5 bases and J by 4 bases, with 15 bases between the two germline ends. Germline V CDR1 and CDR2: LGHDT, YNNKEL (reference sequence). CDR3 bases: TGTGCCAGCAGCAAAATCGACAGGTGGTACAATGAGCAGTTCTTC. Its protein product is CASSKIDRWYNEQFF.

CDR3 nucleotides: TGTGCCAGCAGGAGATCGCCGGGACAGGGGTACTACGAGCAGTACTTC. The encoded protein is CASRRSPGQGYYEQYF. The chain combines TRBV2 with TRBJ2-7; 10 bases align to TRBD1. V dropped 6 bases and J dropped 3; count of bases not matched to a gene: 11. The CDR3 has 16 residues. Germline assignment: CDR1 SNHLY and CDR2 FYNNEI. The full variable domain, rest sourced from reference TRBV2 and TRBJ2-7, is EPEVTQTPSHQVTQMGQEVILRCVPISNHLYFYWYRQILGQKVEFLVSFYNNEISEKSEIFDDQFSVERPDGSNFTLKIRSTKLEDSAMYFCASRRSPGQGYYEQYFGPGTRLTVT.

This chain connects TRBV18 to TRBJ2-5, with a weak D call TRBD1 (5 bases). Germline assignment: CDR1 KGHSH and CDR2 LQKENI. CDR3 size: 13 residues. Trimming took off 3 bases at V and 5 bases at J, with 10 bases between the two ends. The CDR3 spells CASSPAGWETQYF. CDR3 bases: TGTGCCAGCTCACCTGCAGGGTGGGAGACCCAGTACTTC.

The chain employs TRBV6-5 and TRBJ1-1; D remains ambiguous. Between the trimmed V and J ends, which lost 7 bases and 8 bases, there was a span of 14 bases. The CDR3 is 12 amino acids. The V gene's germline CDR1 is MNHEY and CDR2 SVGAGI. The CDR3 sequence: CASIIGLSEAFF. The DNA for the CDR3 is TGTGCCAGCATTATAGGACTGTCCGAAGCTTTCTTT.

The chain combines TRBV4-1 with TRBJ1-1; D unclear. Germline V gene lookup returns CDR1 MGHRA and CDR2 YSYEKL. Deletions cut 2 bases from V and 0 bases from J, with 13 bases between. CDR3 size: 16 residues. The CDR3: CASSQPYDRVNTEAFF. The CDR3 nucleotides read TGCGCCAGCAGCCAACCATACGACCGAGTGAACACTGAAGCTTTCTTT.

The V call is TRBV19, the J call TRBJ1-5, with TRBD1 matching over 9 bases. J gave up 5 bases and V 5 bases, and 7 bases lay outside the gene matches. Germline CDR1 and CDR2: LNHDA and SQIVND (reference sequence). The CDR3 contains 15 residues. The CDR3 spells CASSPWDREDQPQHF. The CDR3 DNA reads TGTGCCAGTAGTCCGTGGGACAGGGAAGATCAGCCCCAGCATTTT. The full variable domain, completed using reference TRBV19 and TRBJ1-5, is DGGITQSPKYLFRKEGQNVTLSCEQNLNHDAMYWYRQDPGQGLRLIYYSQIVNDFQKGDIAEGYSVSREKKESFPLTVTSAQKNPTAFYLCASSPWDREDQPQHFGDGTRLSIL.

J is TRBJ2-2 and V is TRBV10-3; D not certain. The V end lost 8 bases, the J end lost 3 bases, and 13 bases lay between the germline ends. This CDR3 is 14 amino acids long. Looked up from germline, CDR1 is ENHRY and CDR2 is SYGVKD. CDR3 residues: CAIHSSRDTGELFF. DNA of the CDR3: TGTGCCATCCACTCCTCGAGAGACACCGGGGAGCTGTTTTTT.

In nucleotides, the CDR3 is TGTGCCAGCAGCGGACAGAGCTACGCGAACACCGGGGAGCTGTTTTTT. Its translation: CASSGQSYANTGELFF. The chain is built from TRBV28 and TRBJ2-2; perhaps TRBD1 as D (6 bases). CDR1 is MDHEN and CDR2 is SYDVKM in the germline V gene. V gave up 6 bases and J gave up 0 bases, with 14 bases separating them. CDR3 size: 16 residues.

The V and J genes are TRBV28 and TRBJ2-7, with D perhaps TRBD1 or TRBD2 (5 bases each). The V and J ends lost 5 bases and 3 bases respectively, with 17 bases between them. This CDR3 is 15 amino acids long. Germline CDR1 and CDR2: MDHEN and SYDVKM. The CDR3 DNA reads as TGTGCCAGCAGTGTACATTCGGGACGGATCTACGAGCAGTACTTC. This sequence encodes CASSVHSGRIYEQYF.

This chain links TRBV6-5 with TRBJ1-4; 7 nucleotides agree with TRBD1. Germline lookup yields CDR1 MNHEY and CDR2 SVGAGI. The CDR3 is made up of 13 amino acids. The V gene end was trimmed by 9 bases and the J gene end by 7 bases; junction bases not matched to a gene: 8. As DNA, the CDR3 is TGTGCCAGTGACAGGGCTTGGGGTGAAAAACTGTTTTTT. It is translated as CASDRAWGEKLFF.

The chain combines TRBV19 with TRBJ1-1; D not resolved. Germline V lookup: CDR1 LNHDA, CDR2 SQIVND (reference sequence). V was cut by 1 base and J by 1 base, with 7 bases left in between. This CDR3 contains 14 residues. The CDR3 region is CASSIGHTNTEAFF. CDR3 nucleotide sequence: TGTGCCAGTAGTATAGGGCATACGAACACTGAAGCTTTCTTT.

This chain connects TRBV7-2 to TRBJ1-1, with 7 bases fitting TRBD1. CDR3 length equals 15 residues. Losses at the gene ends were 5 bases for V and 2 bases for J; bases not matched to a gene: 8. In germline, CDR1 is SGHTA, CDR2 FQGNSA. The DNA of the CDR3 is TGTGCCAGCAGCCCGTGGGACAGACTAAACACTGAAGCTTTCTTT. Residues: CASSPWDRLNTEAFF.

Only one count was recorded for this clone. The V and J genes are TRBV19 and TRBJ2-3; no firm D call. The germline V and J ends were trimmed by 1 base and 6 bases, with 8 bases remaining between them. CDR3 size: 13 residues. Germline CDR1 is LNHDA and CDR2 is SQIVND (reference sequence). The DNA for the CDR3 is TGTGCCAGTAGTATAGTGGATGGGGATACGCAGTATTTT. This gives the protein CASSIVDGDTQYF.

CDR3 region: CASTLLKQAEAFF. CDR3 coding DNA: TGTGCCAGCACCCTATTAAAGCAGGCTGAAGCTTTCTTT. This sequence joins TRBV7-2 and TRBJ1-1, with D unclear. Germline CDR1 reads SGHTA; CDR2 reads FQGNSA. This CDR3 is built from 13 residues. The ends were cut back, 7 bases at V and 6 bases at J, with 15 bases in the middle.

The genes are TRBV3-1 (or the pseudogene TRBV3-2) and TRBJ1-2; the D gene is possibly TRBD1 (6 bases). V was clipped by 1 base and J by 6 bases, with 12 bases between them. Germline assignment: CDR1 LGHDT and CDR2 YNNKEL (reference sequence). The length of the CDR3 is 14 residues. The CDR3 DNA is TGTGCCAGCAGCCAAGGCGGGACACCGCATGGCTACACCTTC. As protein: CASSQGGTPHGYTF.